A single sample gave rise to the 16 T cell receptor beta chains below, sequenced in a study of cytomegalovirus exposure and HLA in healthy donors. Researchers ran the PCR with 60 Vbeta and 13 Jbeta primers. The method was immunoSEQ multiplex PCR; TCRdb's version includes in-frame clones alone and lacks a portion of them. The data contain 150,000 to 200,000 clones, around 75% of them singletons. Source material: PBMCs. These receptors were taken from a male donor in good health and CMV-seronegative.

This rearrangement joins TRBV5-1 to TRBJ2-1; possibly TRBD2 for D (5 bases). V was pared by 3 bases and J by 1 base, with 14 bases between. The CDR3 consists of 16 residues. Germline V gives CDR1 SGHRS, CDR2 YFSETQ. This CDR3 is CASSSYSELSYNEQFF. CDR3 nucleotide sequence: TGCGCCAGCAGCTCCTATAGCGAGTTGTCCTACAATGAGCAGTTCTTC.

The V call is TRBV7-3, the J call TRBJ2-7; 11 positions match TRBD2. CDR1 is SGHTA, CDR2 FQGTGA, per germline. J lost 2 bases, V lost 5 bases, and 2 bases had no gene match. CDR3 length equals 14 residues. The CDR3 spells CASSPTSGTYEQYF. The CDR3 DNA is TGTGCCAGCAGCCCGACTAGCGGGACCTACGAGCAGTACTTC.

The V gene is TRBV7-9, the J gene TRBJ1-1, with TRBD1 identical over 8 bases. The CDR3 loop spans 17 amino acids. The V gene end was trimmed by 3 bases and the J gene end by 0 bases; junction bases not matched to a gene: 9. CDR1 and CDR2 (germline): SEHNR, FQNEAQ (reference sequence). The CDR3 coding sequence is TGTGCCAGCAGCTTCGGGGCGACAGGGGCCCTGAACACTGAAGCTTTCTTT. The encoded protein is CASSFGATGALNTEAFF. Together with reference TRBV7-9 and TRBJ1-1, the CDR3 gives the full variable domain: DTGVSQNPRHKITKRGQNVTFRCDPISEHNRLYWYRQTLGQGPEFLTYFQNEAQLEKSRLLSDRFSAERPKGSFSTLEIQRTEQGDSAMYLCASSFGATGALNTEAFFGQGTRLTVV.

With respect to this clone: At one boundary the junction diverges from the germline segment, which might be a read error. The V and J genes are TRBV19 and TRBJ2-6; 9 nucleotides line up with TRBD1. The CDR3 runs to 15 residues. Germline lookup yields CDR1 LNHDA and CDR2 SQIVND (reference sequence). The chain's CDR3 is CASRGTGPGANGLTF. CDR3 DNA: TGTGCCAGTAGGGGGACAGGGCCCGGGGCCAACGGCCTGACTTTC.

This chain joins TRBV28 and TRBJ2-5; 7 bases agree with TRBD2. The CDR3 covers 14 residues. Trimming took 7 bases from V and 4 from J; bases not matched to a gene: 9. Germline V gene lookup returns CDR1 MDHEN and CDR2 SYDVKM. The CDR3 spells CASNPRGTGETQYF. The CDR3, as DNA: TGTGCCAGCAATCCGCGGGGGACGGGAGAGACCCAGTACTTC.

CDR3 protein: CASSPRTITNTGELFF. The CDR3 nucleotides are TGTGCCAGTAGCCCCCGGACAATAACGAACACCGGGGAGCTGTTTTTT. This chain uses TRBV19 with TRBJ2-2; tentatively, D is TRBD1 (5 bases). Trimming took 6 bases from V and 0 from J, leaving 14 bases between them. Germline V CDR1 and CDR2: LNHDA, SQIVND (reference sequence). The CDR3 runs 16 residues.

The CDR3 sequence: CASSYAGGYGYTF. The CDR3 DNA follows: TGTGCCAGCAGTTACGCAGGGGGGTATGGCTACACCTTC. V usage is TRBV6-5 and J usage is TRBJ1-2; 7 nucleotides line up with TRBD1. The V segment lost 2 bases and the J segment 5 bases; nucleotides outside the gene matches: 2. Looked up from germline, CDR1 is MNHEY and CDR2 is SVGAGI. The CDR3 has 13 residues.

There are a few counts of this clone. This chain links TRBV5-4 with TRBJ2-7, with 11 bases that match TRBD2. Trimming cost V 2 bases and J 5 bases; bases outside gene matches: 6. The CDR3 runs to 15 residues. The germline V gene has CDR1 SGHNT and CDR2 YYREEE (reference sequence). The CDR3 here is CASSFSGRAYNEQYF. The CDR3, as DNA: TGTGCCAGCAGCTTTAGCGGGAGGGCCTATAACGAGCAGTACTTC.

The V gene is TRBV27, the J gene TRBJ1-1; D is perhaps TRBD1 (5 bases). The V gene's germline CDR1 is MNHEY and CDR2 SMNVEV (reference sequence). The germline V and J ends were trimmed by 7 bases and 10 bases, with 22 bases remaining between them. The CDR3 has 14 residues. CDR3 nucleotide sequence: TGTGCCAGCAATTGGGGCGCCAATCGGGCTGGAGCTTTCTTT. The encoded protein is CASNWGANRAGAFF.

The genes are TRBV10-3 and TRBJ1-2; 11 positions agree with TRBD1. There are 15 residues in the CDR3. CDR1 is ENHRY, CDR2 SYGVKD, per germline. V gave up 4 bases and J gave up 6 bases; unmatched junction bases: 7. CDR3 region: CAISAGQGAINGYTF. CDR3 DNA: TGTGCCATCAGTGCCGGACAGGGGGCTATTAATGGCTACACCTTC.

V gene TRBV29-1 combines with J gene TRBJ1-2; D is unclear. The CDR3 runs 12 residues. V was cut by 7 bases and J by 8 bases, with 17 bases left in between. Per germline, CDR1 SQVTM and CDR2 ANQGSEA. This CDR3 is CSAGDEGRGYTF. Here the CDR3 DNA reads TGCAGCGCCGGGGATGAAGGGAGAGGCTACACCTTC.

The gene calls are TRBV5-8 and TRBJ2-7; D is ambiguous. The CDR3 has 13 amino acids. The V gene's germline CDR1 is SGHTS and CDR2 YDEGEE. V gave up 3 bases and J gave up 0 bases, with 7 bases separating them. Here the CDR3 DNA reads TGTGCCAGCAGCTCTTGGAGCTCCTACGAGCAGTACTTC. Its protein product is CASSSWSSYEQYF.

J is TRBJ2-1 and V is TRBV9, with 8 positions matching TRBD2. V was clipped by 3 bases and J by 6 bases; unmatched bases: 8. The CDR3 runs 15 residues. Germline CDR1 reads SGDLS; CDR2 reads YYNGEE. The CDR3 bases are TGTGCCAGCAGCGGGGCAAGGACTAGCCCCAATGAGCAGTTCTTC. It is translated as CASSGARTSPNEQFF. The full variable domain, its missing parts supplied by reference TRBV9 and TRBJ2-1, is DSGVTQTPKHLITATGQRVTLRCSPRSGDLSVYWYQQSLDQGLQFLIQYYNGEERAKGNILERFSAQQFPDLHSELNLSSLELGDSALYFCASSGARTSPNEQFFGPGTRLTVL.

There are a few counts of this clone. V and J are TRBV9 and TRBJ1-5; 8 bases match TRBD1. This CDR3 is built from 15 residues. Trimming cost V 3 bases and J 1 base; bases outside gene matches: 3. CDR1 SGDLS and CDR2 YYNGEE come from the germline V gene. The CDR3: CASSADRESNQPQHF. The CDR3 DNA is TGTGCCAGCAGCGCGGACAGGGAGAGCAATCAGCCCCAGCATTTT.

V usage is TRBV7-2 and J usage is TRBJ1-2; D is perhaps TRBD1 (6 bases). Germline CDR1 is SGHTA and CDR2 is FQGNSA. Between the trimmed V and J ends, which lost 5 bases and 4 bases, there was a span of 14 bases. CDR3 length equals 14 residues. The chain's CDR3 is CASSLGQGSYGYTF. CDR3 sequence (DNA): TGTGCCAGCAGCCTGGGACAAGGATCCTATGGCTACACCTTC.

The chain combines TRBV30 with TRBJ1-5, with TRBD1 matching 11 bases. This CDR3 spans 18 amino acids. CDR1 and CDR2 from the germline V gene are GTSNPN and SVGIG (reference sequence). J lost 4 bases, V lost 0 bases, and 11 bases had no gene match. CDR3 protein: CAWSVRTGGSVDNQPQHF. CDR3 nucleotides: TGTGCCTGGAGTGTACGGACAGGGGGCTCTGTGGATAATCAGCCCCAGCATTTT.